These 27 T cell receptor beta chains were all obtained from the same sample, sequenced in a study of Graves' ophthalmopathy and Graves' hyperthyroidism. As the template, RNA transcripts were used to amplify TCR beta CDR3 regions. The first-round RT-PCR employed HTBI primers together with the Qiagen OneStep RT-PCR kit. A multiplex PCR was then performed as the second round. TCRdb re-called the multiplex PCR reads with MiXCR, one entry per CDR3 protein. The sample has over a million distinct CDR3 sequences; roughly two fifths are singletons. Sequenced: peripheral blood or thyroid tissue (not recorded which). The receptors come from an adult man with Graves' hyperthyroidism.

The CDR3 nucleotides are TGTGCCAGCAGTCCTGTATTACGTGCCCTGGCCTCAAAGACCTCTGGGGCCAACGTCCTGACTTTC. Encoded protein: CASSPVLRALASKTSGANVLTF. The chain uses TRBV12-3 or TRBV12-4 and TRBJ2-6; unclear D gene. CDR3 length: 22 amino acids. Trimming took off 5 bases at V and 0 bases at J, with 29 bases between the two ends.

This clonotype has just one count. The chain couples TRBV5-1 to TRBJ1-4, with D possibly TRBD1 on 5 matching bases. CDR1 is SGHRS, CDR2 YFSETQ, per germline. V lost 4 bases and J 4 bases, leaving 14 bases between the germline ends. The CDR3 has 15 amino acids. The CDR3 here is CASSTPGGVNEKLFF. The CDR3 bases are TGCGCCAGCAGCACCCCGGGGGGAGTTAATGAAAAACTGTTTTTT.

This clonotype was observed once. The chain is built from TRBV7-9 and TRBJ2-5, with D perhaps being TRBD1 or TRBD2 (5 bases each). The V end lost 0 bases, the J end lost 3 bases, and 11 bases lay between the germline ends. CDR1 SEHNR and CDR2 FQNEAQ come from the germline V gene (reference sequence). The CDR3 spans 15 residues. The CDR3 DNA is TGTGCCAGCAGCTTAGCGTACCTGGGGGAAGAGACCCAGTACTTC. Residues: CASSLAYLGEETQYF.

The chain uses TRBV6-5 and TRBJ1-5; 7 nucleotides agree with TRBD1. The CDR3 is 14 amino acids. The germline V gene encodes CDR1 MNHEY and CDR2 SVGAGI. V lost 6 bases and J lost 2; bases outside the gene matches: 4. The CDR3 loop is CASRRGRGNQPQHF. CDR3 coding DNA: TGTGCCAGCAGAAGGGGGCGCGGCAATCAGCCCCAGCATTTT.

The chain employs TRBV7-2 and TRBJ1-6; possible D gene TRBD1, 6 bases. The V end lost 8 bases, the J end lost 7 bases, and 15 bases lay between the germline ends. This CDR3 has 14 amino acids. The germline gives CDR1 SGHTA, CDR2 FQGNSA. DNA of the CDR3: TGTGCCAGCGTCATGTGGGGGCAAAATTCACCCCTCCACTTT. Its protein product is CASVMWGQNSPLHF.

This rearrangement joins TRBV7-6 to TRBJ2-5, with 9 positions matching TRBD1. This CDR3 is 17 amino acids long. The ends lost 5 bases at V and 4 bases at J; junction bases unmatched: 14. From germline, CDR1 is SGHVS and CDR2 FNYEAQ. CDR3 loop: CASSRGDRAGAAETQYF. The CDR3 DNA follows: TGTGCCAGCAGCCGCGGGGACAGGGCGGGAGCGGCAGAGACCCAGTACTTC.

The rearrangement uses TRBV11-1 and TRBJ1-6, with D perhaps matching TRBD1 (5 bases). The ends were cut back, 2 bases at V and 8 bases at J, with 16 bases in the middle. The CDR3 sequence is 16 residues long. Germline CDR1 is SGHAT and CDR2 is FQDESV (reference sequence). CDR3: CASSLWGNTEDSPLHF. As DNA, the CDR3 is TGTGCCAGCAGCTTATGGGGGAACACTGAAGATTCACCCCTCCACTTT.

This clonotype was picked up many times. The J gene is TRBJ2-2, the V gene TRBV10-1; D is possibly TRBD2 (5 bases). CDR3 length: 13 residues. CDR1 and CDR2 (germline): WNHNN, SYGVQD (reference sequence). Trimming took off 4 bases at V and 5 bases at J, with 8 bases between the two ends. The CDR3 here is CASSVPGTGELFF. The DNA of the CDR3 is TGCGCCAGCAGTGTACCGGGGACCGGGGAGCTGTTTTTT.

For this clonotype: A much larger clone lies one base from this, so it may be a read error. The chain links TRBV10-3 to TRBJ2-5; 10 nucleotides agree with TRBD2. The CDR3 contains 16 residues. Looked up from germline, CDR1 is ENHRY and CDR2 is SYGVKD. J lost 3 bases, V lost 6 bases, and 10 bases had no gene match. The CDR3 DNA sequence: TGTGCCATCAGACCCGGGACTAGCGTCGCAGAAGAGACCCAGTACTTC. It yields the protein CAIRPGTSVAEETQYF.

This clonotype was detected many times. V and J are TRBV20-1 and TRBJ1-6; D perhaps matches TRBD1 (6 bases). V gave up 6 bases and J gave up 1 base, with 13 bases separating them. The germline V gene encodes CDR1 DFQATT and CDR2 SNEGSKA (reference sequence). CDR3 length: 15 residues. The CDR3 coding sequence is TGCAGTGCCCTACGGGACATTTCCTATAATTCACCCCTCCACTTT. Translated: CSALRDISYNSPLHF.

This clonotype was observed a few times. This rearrangement joins TRBV5-4 to TRBJ1-1; maybe TRBD1 (5 bases). CDR3 length equals 12 residues. Trimming shortened V by 7 bases and J by 8 bases, and 15 bases separated the two germline ends. Germline values: CDR1 SGHNT, CDR2 YYREEE (reference sequence). CDR3 coding DNA: TGTGCCAGCGGCGTTTACCGGGACGAAGCTTTCTTT. It codes for CASGVYRDEAFF.

This clonotype appeared a few times. A much larger clone differs by one base, so this may be a read error. The chain uses TRBV10-3 and TRBJ1-2; 7 nucleotides align to TRBD1. The CDR3 sequence is 14 residues long. Germline-derived CDR1 and CDR2 are ENHRY and SYGVKD. The CDR3 region has the DNA TGTGCCACCAGTCAGACAGGGCAGAACTATGGCTACACCTTC. It specifies CATSQTGQNYGYTF.

This clonotype was counted many times. V gene TRBV25-1 combines with J gene TRBJ2-2; 7 bases line up with TRBD1. Germline-derived CDR1 and CDR2 are MGHDK and SYGVNS. The CDR3 is 12 amino acids. CDR3 loop: CVTGDYTGELFF. The CDR3 nucleotides are TGTGTCACAGGGGATTACACCGGGGAGCTGTTTTTT. The complete variable domain, with remaining parts taken from reference TRBV25-1 and TRBJ2-2, reads EADIYQTPRYLVIGTGKKITLECSQTMGHDKMYWYQQDPGMELHLIHYSYGVNSTEKGDLSSESTVSRIRTEHFPLTLESARPSHTSQYLCVTGDYTGELFFGEGSRLTVL.

The chain is built from TRBV7-8 and TRBJ1-6, with 8 bases identical to TRBD1. V lost 4 bases to trimming and J lost 11 bases; unmatched junction nucleotides: 7. This CDR3 region has 14 residues. From germline, CDR1 is SGHVS and CDR2 FQNEAQ. CDR3: CASSSGQARTPLHF. Here the CDR3 DNA reads TGTGCCAGCAGCTCGGGACAGGCGAGGACACCCCTCCACTTT.

Comment on this clonotype: This may be a read error, as it is one base from a much larger clone. This likely comes from a read error, as the CDR3 has no conserved phenylalanine or tryptophan at its end. CDR3 coding DNA: TGTGCCAGCAGCTTAGGCGGATTAAACTATGGCTACACCCTC. It encodes CASSLGGLNYGYTL. The V and J genes are TRBV11-2 and TRBJ1-2; D uncertain. Trimming pared 1 base from V and 2 bases from J, leaving 8 bases between. The germline CDR1 and CDR2 sequences are SGHAT and FQNNGV. CDR3 size: 14 residues.

In this sample, this clonotype turned up a few times. The chain employs TRBV20-1 and TRBJ2-7; TRBD1 might be the D (6 bases). Deletions cut 0 bases from V and 3 bases from J, with 12 bases between. This CDR3 region has 14 residues. Germline CDR1 is DFQATT and CDR2 is SNEGSKA (reference sequence). CDR3 DNA: TGCAGTGCTAGAGATCCGGACAGTCTCTACGAGCAGTACTTC. Encoded protein: CSARDPDSLYEQYF.

This clonotype occurred many times. V is TRBV14 and J is TRBJ1-1; weak D call: TRBD1 (6 bases). This CDR3 comprises 14 residues. Trimming shortened V by 7 bases and J by 1 base, and 13 bases separated the two germline ends. Germline loops: CDR1 SGHDN, CDR2 FVKESK. Written as DNA, the CDR3 is TGTGCCAGCACCAAGAGAGGGGGGAACACTGAAGCTTTCTTT. Amino acids: CASTKRGGNTEAFF.

There are many counts of this clonotype. V usage is TRBV20-1 and J usage is TRBJ2-7; no clear D. Germline V lookup: CDR1 DFQATT, CDR2 SNEGSKA (reference sequence). CDR3 length: 15 amino acids. V was pared by 6 bases and J by 5 bases, with 23 bases between. CDR3 nucleotides: TGCAGTGCCCCTGGAACCGACGGTTTATTCAACGAGCAGTACTTC. It encodes CSAPGTDGLFNEQYF.

This clonotype was found once. V gene TRBV5-1 combines with J gene TRBJ2-5; D call uncertain. The V end lost 1 base, the J end lost 6 bases, and 7 bases lay between the germline ends. CDR1 is SGHRS and CDR2 is YFSETQ in the germline V gene. The CDR3 totals 12 residues. The CDR3: CASSLRGQTQYF. Written as DNA, the CDR3 is TGCGCCAGCAGCTTGCGAGGACAGACCCAGTACTTC.

This clonotype occurred once. The V call is TRBV7-8, the J call TRBJ2-7; a possible D gene is TRBD1 (6 bases). The V gene's germline CDR1 is SGHVS and CDR2 FQNEAQ. V was cut by 6 bases and J by 6 bases, with 15 bases left in between. The CDR3 extends over 13 amino acids. DNA for the CDR3: TGTGCCAGCAGACAGGGACGGGGTGGCGAGCAGTACTTC. Its translation is CASRQGRGGEQYF.

The gene calls are TRBV28 and TRBJ1-2, with TRBD1 identical over 7 bases. Germline V CDR1 and CDR2: MDHEN, SYDVKM. Germline trimming cut 8 bases from V and 8 bases from J; bases unmatched to any gene: 11. The CDR3 spans 13 residues. CDR3 protein: CASGFGTVFGYTF. CDR3 coding DNA: TGTGCCAGCGGGTTCGGGACAGTCTTCGGCTACACCTTC.

This sequence joins TRBV7-8 and TRBJ2-2; 14 bases agree with TRBD2. The CDR3 covers 18 residues. Germline V gives CDR1 SGHVS, CDR2 FQNEAQ. Losses at the gene ends were 8 bases for V and 0 bases for J; bases not matched to a gene: 8. DNA for the CDR3: TGTGCCAGCTCACCCCTGGGACTAGCGGGAGCGAACACCGGGGAGCTGTTTTTT. Translated, it gives CASSPLGLAGANTGELFF.

The V gene is TRBV29-1, the J gene TRBJ1-1; 7 bases agree with TRBD1. V lost 3 bases and J lost 8; bases outside the gene matches: 6. Per germline, CDR1 SQVTM and CDR2 ANQGSEA. The CDR3 is 12 residues long. The DNA for the CDR3 is TGCAGCGTTGAGTGGACAGGAACAGAAGCTTTCTTT. Translated, it gives CSVEWTGTEAFF.

The rearrangement links TRBV6-6 to TRBJ2-5; 9 bases are shared with TRBD1. Germline CDR1 and CDR2: MNHNY and SVGAGI (reference sequence). V shed 6 bases, J shed 5 bases, and the junction held 7 bases outside the gene matches. The CDR3 loop spans 14 amino acids. In DNA form, the CDR3 reads TGTGCCAGCAGATGGGACAGGGCGTCGGAGACCCAGTACTTC. Translation: CASRWDRASETQYF.

This clonotype was counted ten times or more. This chain links TRBV11-2 with TRBJ1-2, with 8 bases aligning to TRBD1. Germline V CDR1 and CDR2: SGHAT, FQNNGV. The CDR3 runs 13 residues. Trimming removed 6 bases from V and 4 bases from J; junction bases left unmatched: 4. CDR3 bases: TGTGCCAGCAGGGCAGGGGGCAGCTATGGCTACACCTTC. It is translated as CASRAGGSYGYTF.

This clonotype has at least ten counts. The CDR3 region has the DNA TGCGCCAGCAGCCAAGCGCCAGGGGCGGTCTATGGCTACACCTTC. Translation gives CASSQAPGAVYGYTF. The V call is TRBV4-3, the J call TRBJ1-2; weak D call: TRBD1 (6 bases). In germline, CDR1 is LGHNA, CDR2 YSLEER. This CDR3 has 15 residues. The V end was cut by 1 base, the J end by 4 bases, with 13 bases between.

This clonotype was counted many times. The chain employs TRBV6-5 and TRBJ2-6; D may be TRBD1 (6 bases). Germline V CDR1 and CDR2: MNHEY, SVGAGI. Trimming pared 1 base from V and 3 bases from J, leaving 10 bases between. The CDR3 runs to 16 residues. The CDR3 DNA follows: TGTGCCAGCAGTTACTGGCAGGGGCATGGGGCCAACGTCCTGACTTTC. It codes for CASSYWQGHGANVLTF.